Presented here are 16 T cell receptor beta chains from one specimen sequenced in a study of cytomegalovirus exposure and HLA in healthy donors. PCR employed 60 Vbeta and 13 Jbeta primers. This table comes from immunoSEQ multiplex PCR, and its TCRdb copy is limited to in-frame clones, with some not included. The sample includes 200,000 to 250,000 clones, approximately 80% seen only once; the top ten take 2.5% to 3%. Sequences were obtained from PBMCs. All receptors come from a man younger than 40 in good health and CMV-seronegative.

The chain uses TRBV28 and TRBJ2-3, with D perhaps matching TRBD1 (5 bases). Germline V lookup: CDR1 MDHEN, CDR2 SYDVKM. The CDR3 is 10 residues long. Trimming removed 6 bases at V and 14 bases at J, with 12 bases between. The CDR3 coding sequence is TGTGCCAGCAGCTCACAGGCGTGGTATTTT. Translation: CASSSQAWYF.

The CDR3 DNA sequence: TGTGCCAGCAGTTACTCTCGGACAGGGGTGGCTGAAGCTTTCTTT. Translated: CASSYSRTGVAEAFF. This chain links TRBV6-5 with TRBJ1-1; 9 positions match TRBD1. The CDR3 extends over 15 amino acids. The trim removed 0 bases at V and 6 bases at J, leaving 5 bases unmatched. From germline, CDR1 is MNHEY and CDR2 SVGAGI.

This clone was detected once. This chain links TRBV6-5 with TRBJ1-6, with 9 positions matching TRBD1. This CDR3 region has 15 residues. V was clipped by 0 bases and J by 11 bases; unmatched bases: 5. Germline loops: CDR1 MNHEY, CDR2 SVGAGI. The CDR3 DNA sequence: TGTGCCAGCAGTTACTCCACAGGGGGCCTTCCACCCCTCCACTTT. Amino acids: CASSYSTGGLPPLHF.

The chain carries TRBV18 and TRBJ1-1; D perhaps matches TRBD1 (6 bases). Germline V gives CDR1 KGHSH, CDR2 LQKENI. V lost 4 bases, J lost 1 base, and 10 bases lay in between. The CDR3 consists of 14 residues. This CDR3 is CASSQTGRNTEAFF. CDR3 sequence (DNA): TGTGCCAGCTCACAAACAGGGAGGAACACTGAAGCTTTCTTT. Based on the CDR3 plus reference TRBV18 and TRBJ1-1, the full variable domain is NAGVMQNPRHLVRRRGQEARLRCSPMKGHSHVYWYRQLPEEGLKFMVYLQKENIIDESGMPKERFSAEFPKEGPSILRIQQVVRGDSAAYFCASSQTGRNTEAFFGQGTRLTVV.

The rearrangement uses TRBV27 and TRBJ2-5; D unresolved. The better agreement between TRBJ2-7 and the DNA end casts doubt on the J call. The CDR3 is 15 residues long. Germline CDR1 and CDR2: MNHEY and SMNVEV (reference sequence). The CDR3 loop reads CASSSVSHQTYEQYF. The CDR3 nucleotides are TGTGCCAGCAGTTCCGTGTCCCATCAAACCTACGAGCAGTACTTC.

This clone was observed a single time. The V call is TRBV4-3, the J call TRBJ1-6; TRBD1 might be the D (5 bases). CDR3 length equals 16 residues. With 0 bases removed from V and 4 bases from J, the gap between germline ends came to 10 bases. Per germline, CDR1 LGHNA and CDR2 YSLEER. CDR3 residues: CASSQDRDSYNSPLHF. The DNA for the CDR3 is TGCGCCAGCAGCCAAGACAGGGATTCTTATAATTCACCCCTCCACTTT.

The CDR3 spells CAPYSAGTSGEETQYF. In DNA, the CDR3 is TGTGCCCCTTACTCAGCCGGGACTAGCGGGGAAGAGACCCAGTACTTC. The J gene is TRBJ2-5, the V gene TRBV10-3, with 13 positions matching TRBD2. This CDR3 has 16 residues. Germline V gene sequence: CDR1 ENHRY, CDR2 SYGVKD. The J segment lost 3 bases and the V segment lost 11 bases, leaving 12 bases of the junction unmatched.

This chain links TRBV9 with TRBJ2-3, with TRBD2 identical over 10 bases. This CDR3 comprises 19 residues. Germline lookup yields CDR1 SGDLS and CDR2 YYNGEE. Trimming took 0 bases from V and 2 from J; bases not matched to a gene: 12. The CDR3 region is CASSVELAGSSAFTDTQYF. The CDR3 DNA reads as TGTGCCAGCAGCGTAGAACTAGCGGGGAGTTCAGCCTTCACAGATACGCAGTATTTT.

The chain carries TRBV4-3 and TRBJ1-6, with a weak D call TRBD1 (5 bases). Germline CDR1 and CDR2: LGHNA and YSLEER. The ends were cut back, 0 bases at V and 7 bases at J, with 7 bases in the middle. This CDR3 contains 14 residues. The CDR3: CASSQEGANSPLHF. CDR3 DNA sequence: TGCGCCAGCAGCCAAGAAGGGGCGAATTCACCCCTCCACTTT.

V and J are TRBV6-5 and TRBJ2-7, with D perhaps TRBD2 (6 bases). CDR3 size: 15 residues. Between the trimmed V and J ends, which lost 0 bases and 4 bases, there was a span of 13 bases. CDR1 and CDR2 from the germline V gene are MNHEY and SVGAGI. The CDR3 region has the DNA TGTGCCAGCAGTTACTCGCGGGATGTCGGATACGAGCAGTACTTC. It specifies CASSYSRDVGYEQYF.

The chain links TRBV11-2 to TRBJ1-4; D unresolved. The ends were cut back, 3 bases at V and 0 bases at J, with 17 bases in the middle. This CDR3 comprises 18 residues. From germline, CDR1 is SGHAT and CDR2 FQNNGV. Here the CDR3 reads CASSFTMSNGATNEKLFF. The CDR3 DNA is TGTGCCAGCAGCTTTACCATGTCCAACGGGGCAACTAATGAAAAACTGTTTTTT. Full variable domain (rest looked up from reference TRBV11-2 and TRBJ1-4): EAGVAQSPRYKIIEKRQSVAFWCNPISGHATLYWYQQILGQGPKLLIQFQNNGVVDDSQLPKDRFSAERLKGVDSTLKIQPAKLEDSAVYLCASSFTMSNGATNEKLFFGSGTQLSVL.

This chain links TRBV7-9 with TRBJ2-5; D may be TRBD1 (6 bases). Deletions cut 3 bases from V and 1 base from J, with 9 bases between. This CDR3 comprises 14 residues. Germline CDR1 is SEHNR and CDR2 is FQNEAQ (reference sequence). The CDR3 DNA reads TGTGCCAGCAGCTTCGACAGGTTCCAAGAGACCCAGTACTTC. Its translation is CASSFDRFQETQYF. The full variable domain, its missing parts supplied by reference TRBV7-9 and TRBJ2-5, is DTGVSQNPRHKITKRGQNVTFRCDPISEHNRLYWYRQTLGQGPEFLTYFQNEAQLEKSRLLSDRFSAERPKGSFSTLEIQRTEQGDSAMYLCASSFDRFQETQYFGPGTRLLVL.

The chain couples TRBV4-2 to TRBJ2-1; D gene unclear. The V end was cut by 1 base, the J end by 2 bases, with 15 bases between. Germline V gene data show CDR1 as LGHNA and CDR2 as YNFKEQ. The CDR3 consists of 17 residues. The CDR3 DNA follows: TGTGCCAGCAGCCAAGTAGGCGGCGTAAGCCCCTACAATGAGCAGTTCTTC. Amino acids: CASSQVGGVSPYNEQFF.

J is TRBJ1-2 and V is TRBV9, with TRBD1 identical over 8 bases. Germline V gene lookup returns CDR1 SGDLS and CDR2 YYNGEE. The CDR3 runs to 13 residues. V shed 1 base and J 7 bases; nucleotides not matched to a gene: 3. CDR3 region: CASSVLTGGGYTF. The CDR3 DNA sequence: TGTGCCAGCAGCGTATTAACAGGGGGTGGCTACACCTTC.

This chain joins TRBV6-1 and TRBJ1-5; a weak D match, TRBD1 (6 bases). This CDR3 has 15 amino acids. Trimming pared 5 bases from V and 5 bases from J, leaving 16 bases between. Per germline, CDR1 MNHNS and CDR2 SASEGT. CDR3 in amino acids: CASSRSGQWDQPQHF. CDR3 bases: TGTGCCAGCAGTCGATCAGGACAGTGGGATCAGCCCCAGCATTTT.

The chain couples TRBV2 to TRBJ2-7; 10 positions agree with TRBD1. This CDR3 is 14 amino acids long. The germline gives CDR1 SNHLY, CDR2 FYNNEI. V lost 6 bases to trimming and J lost 7 bases; unmatched junction nucleotides: 9. The CDR3 reads CASSGQGVPGEQYF. For the CDR3, the DNA is TGTGCCAGCAGCGGACAGGGGGTTCCGGGGGAGCAGTACTTC.